A single sample is the source of the 28 T cell receptor beta chains below, sequenced in a study of cytomegalovirus exposure and HLA in healthy donors. PCR involved 60 Vbeta and 13 Jbeta primers. TCRdb keeps only in-frame clones here, not all; method: immunoSEQ multiplex PCR. The table shows about 130,000 clones, with roughly 79% occurring only once. Sequenced: PBMCs. Receptors originate from a woman between 50 and 59 years old in good health and CMV-seronegative.

This clone was picked up a small number of times. The rearrangement joins TRBV4-3 to TRBJ1-4; D not resolved. Trimming cost V 0 bases and J 6 bases, with 11 bases left between them. Germline V CDR1 and CDR2: LGHNA, YSLEER. This CDR3 comprises 15 residues. CDR3: CASSQEMGRDEKLFF. The CDR3 nucleotides are TGCGCCAGCAGCCAAGAAATGGGCCGTGATGAAAAACTGTTTTTT.

This clone occurred a few times. This chain uses TRBV7-9 with TRBJ1-4, with TRBD1 identical over 7 bases. The CDR3 runs 14 residues. Germline loops: CDR1 SEHNR, CDR2 FQNEAQ (reference sequence). V gave up 6 bases and J gave up 8 bases; unmatched junction bases: 9. The chain's CDR3 is CASSPDRAGEKLFF. CDR3 nucleotide sequence: TGTGCCAGCAGTCCCGACAGGGCGGGCGAAAAACTGTTTTTT.

The table lists this clone with a few counts. V usage is TRBV9 and J usage is TRBJ1-2; maybe TRBD1 (5 bases). CDR3 length equals 17 residues. V was cut by 3 bases and J by 5 bases, with 23 bases left in between. The germline V gene encodes CDR1 SGDLS and CDR2 YYNGEE. In nucleotides, the CDR3 is TGTGCCAGCAGCGGAAGGCGATCGACAGAACCCTCTTATGGCTACACCTTC. The encoded protein is CASSGRRSTEPSYGYTF.

This chain uses TRBV6-5 with TRBJ1-2; 9 nucleotides match TRBD1. The CDR3 extends over 15 amino acids. Germline CDR1 is MNHEY and CDR2 is SVGAGI. V shed 5 bases and J 8 bases; nucleotides not matched to a gene: 12. The CDR3 bases are TGTGCCAGCAGTCCGGGCCATACAGGGGGCGGCGGCTACACCTTC. Its translation: CASSPGHTGGGGYTF.

The chain couples TRBV5-4 to TRBJ1-3; no firm D call. The CDR3 totals 15 residues. V was trimmed by 1 base and J by 0 bases, leaving 8 bases between them. The V gene's germline CDR1 is SGHNT and CDR2 YYREEE (reference sequence). The CDR3 bases are TGTGCCAGCAGCTTGCGGGGAGGCTCTGGAAACACCATATATTTT. This sequence encodes CASSLRGGSGNTIYF. Filled out from reference TRBV5-4 and TRBJ1-3, the complete variable domain reads ETGVTQSPTHLIKTRGQQVTLRCSSQSGHNTVSWYQQALGQGPQFIFQYYREEENGRGNFPPRFSGLQFPNYSSELNVNALELDDSALYLCASSLRGGSGNTIYFGEGSWLTVV.

The rearrangement links TRBV7-8 to TRBJ2-7, with TRBD2 identical over 11 bases. The J segment lost 4 bases and the V segment lost 1 base, leaving 9 bases of the junction unmatched. The CDR3 is 17 residues long. The germline CDR1 and CDR2 sequences are SGHVS and FQNEAQ. In DNA form, the CDR3 reads TGTGCCAGCAGCTTAGGGGGGACTAGCGGATTGGTGTACGAGCAGTACGTC. Protein: CASSLGGTSGLVYEQYV.

The chain carries TRBV30 and TRBJ2-7; TRBD1 matches at 9 bases. Germline loops: CDR1 GTSNPN, CDR2 SVGIG (reference sequence). Trimming cost V 0 bases and J 4 bases; bases outside gene matches: 10. This CDR3 region has 16 residues. This CDR3 is CAWSVPGQGLVYEQYF. CDR3 coding DNA: TGTGCCTGGAGTGTACCGGGACAGGGATTAGTATACGAGCAGTACTTC.

The chain links TRBV30 to TRBJ1-2, with a weak D call TRBD1 (6 bases). Germline CDR1 reads GTSNPN; CDR2 reads SVGIG (reference sequence). The CDR3 is 16 residues long. With 0 bases removed from V and 4 bases from J, the gap between germline ends came to 18 bases. The CDR3 DNA reads as TGTGCCTGGAGTGTCCGGGGGGGCAGGGTGTCCTATGGCTACACCTTC. Translating it yields CAWSVRGGRVSYGYTF. The full variable domain, rest sourced from reference TRBV30 and TRBJ1-2, is SQTIHQWPATLVQPVGSPLSLECTVEGTSNPNLYWYRQAAGRGLQLLFYSVGIGQISSEVPQNLSASRPQDRQFILSSKKLLLSDSGFYLCAWSVRGGRVSYGYTFGSGTRLTVV.

This clone was seen a single time. The genes are TRBV4-3 and TRBJ1-4; D unclear. There are 14 residues in the CDR3. Germline assignment: CDR1 LGHNA and CDR2 YSLEER. Trimming cost V 5 bases and J 1 base, with 8 bases left between them. The CDR3 loop reads CASSGSGTNEKLFF. The DNA of the CDR3 is TGCGCCAGCAGCGGCAGTGGAACTAATGAAAAACTGTTTTTT.

The chain employs TRBV19 and TRBJ1-2; D perhaps matches TRBD1 (5 bases). CDR1 is LNHDA, CDR2 SQIVND, per germline (reference sequence). V was shortened by 3 bases and J by 6 bases, with 17 bases between the two germline ends. The CDR3 runs 15 residues. In DNA form, the CDR3 reads TGTGCCAGTAGTATTCCCCCCGGGGGTTTTGATGGCTACACCTTC. Its protein product is CASSIPPGGFDGYTF.

The sample holds one count of this clone. J is TRBJ2-3 and V is TRBV7-2, with a possible D match to TRBD2 (5 bases). The CDR3 extends over 15 amino acids. Germline V lookup: CDR1 SGHTA, CDR2 FQGNSA. V lost 0 bases, J lost 4 bases, and 11 bases lay in between. The CDR3 protein is CASSLARLAADTQYF. Written as DNA, the CDR3 is TGTGCCAGCAGCTTAGCTCGGCTAGCCGCAGATACGCAGTATTTT.

This clone was counted only a few times. The V gene is TRBV19, the J gene TRBJ1-5, with D unclear. The V gene's germline CDR1 is LNHDA and CDR2 SQIVND (reference sequence). This CDR3 comprises 13 residues. The ends were cut back, 5 bases at V and 6 bases at J, with 11 bases in the middle. The CDR3 loop reads CASSPEGRQPQHF. The CDR3 DNA reads as TGTGCCAGTAGTCCGGAGGGCCGTCAGCCCCAGCATTTT.

The chain couples TRBV29-1 to TRBJ2-1; 8 nucleotides agree with TRBD2. The junction had 6 bases not matched to a gene; V was cut back by 1 base and J by 7 bases. CDR1 and CDR2 from the germline V gene are SQVTM and ANQGSEA. CDR3 length equals 14 residues. CDR3 nucleotides: TGCAGCGTTGAAGTGCCCGGGGGGGGGAATGAGCAGTTCTTC. Protein sequence: CSVEVPGGGNEQFF.

The rearrangement joins TRBV30 to TRBJ2-2; 12 bases are shared with TRBD2. V lost 0 bases, J lost 8 bases, and 1 base stayed unmatched. This CDR3 has 14 residues. In germline, CDR1 is GTSNPN, CDR2 SVGIG (reference sequence). For the CDR3, the DNA is TGTGCCTGGAGTGTACTAGCGGGAGGTGGGGAGCTGTTTTTT. It yields the protein CAWSVLAGGGELFF.

The chain joins TRBV2 to TRBJ2-1; a possible D gene is TRBD1 (6 bases). The germline gives CDR1 SNHLY, CDR2 FYNNEI. CDR3 length equals 13 residues. V was pared by 6 bases and J by 5 bases, with 11 bases between. For the CDR3, the DNA is TGTGCCAGCAGGTACGGACAGAACAATGAGCAGTTCTTC. It encodes CASRYGQNNEQFF.

CDR3 coding DNA: TGTGCCAGTATCACCGGGACAGGAAGCACCGAAGCTTTCTTT. This sequence encodes CASITGTGSTEAFF. The gene calls are TRBV19 and TRBJ1-1, with 8 bases lining up with TRBD1. The CDR3 runs to 14 residues. The germline CDR1 and CDR2 sequences are LNHDA and SQIVND (reference sequence). The V gene end was trimmed by 7 bases and the J gene end by 8 bases; junction bases not matched to a gene: 12.

This chain's CDR3 is CASGTTLGGVGTGELFF. CDR3 in DNA: TGTGCTAGTGGTACCACCCTGGGGGGGGTAGGGACCGGGGAGCTGTTTTTT. The chain employs TRBV12-5 and TRBJ2-2, with 7 bases identical to TRBD2. The ends lost 5 bases at V and 5 bases at J; junction bases unmatched: 14. The germline V gene has CDR1 LGHNT and CDR2 FRNRAP. The CDR3 is 17 residues long.

This clone was recorded once. This sequence joins TRBV4-3 and TRBJ2-3; 7 bases fit TRBD1. The germline CDR1 and CDR2 sequences are LGHNA and YSLEER. J lost 2 bases, V lost 4 bases, and 3 bases had no gene match. The CDR3 spans 14 residues. The CDR3 DNA reads as TGCGCCAGCAGCCCAGGGGGAACCACAGATACGCAGTATTTT. Its protein product is CASSPGGTTDTQYF.

This clone was seen a few times. The junction departs from germline at one end; a sequencing error may be responsible. The chain uses TRBV29-1 and TRBJ1-2; TRBD1 is a possible D gene (5 bases). Germline lookup yields CDR1 SQVTM and CDR2 ANQGSEA. The CDR3 consists of 12 residues. For the CDR3, the DNA is TGCAGCGTTGTTGGCAGGGAGGCTGGCTACCCCTTC. Its translation is CSVVGREAGYPF.

The chain combines TRBV18 with TRBJ1-3, with D perhaps TRBD1 (5 bases). This CDR3 has 14 residues. V lost 5 bases to trimming and J lost 7 bases, with 15 bases between them. Looked up from germline, CDR1 is KGHSH and CDR2 is LQKENI. The CDR3 sequence is CASSGTPEGNTIYF. As DNA, the CDR3 is TGTGCCAGCTCAGGGACCCCGGAGGGGAACACCATATATTTT.

This CDR3 reads CASSLGQGRGYTF. CDR3 nucleotide sequence: TGTGCCAGCAGCTTGGGACAGGGGCGCGGCTACACCTTC. The J gene is TRBJ1-2, the V gene TRBV7-3; 10 bases fit TRBD1. The CDR3 has 13 residues. The germline CDR1 and CDR2 sequences are SGHTA and FQGTGA. V trimming: 3 bases; J trimming: 8 bases; junction bases outside the gene matches: 3.

The chain combines TRBV7-2 with TRBJ1-3; TRBD1 matches 7 bases. The V and J ends lost 5 bases and 3 bases, in that order; junction bases with no gene match: 4. The germline gives CDR1 SGHTA, CDR2 FQGNSA. This CDR3 is 14 amino acids long. CDR3 loop: CASSSRQGGNTIYF. CDR3 nucleotides: TGTGCCAGCAGCAGCCGACAGGGTGGAAACACCATATATTTT.

This clone appeared a few times. V and J are TRBV5-4 and TRBJ1-1; 10 nucleotides agree with TRBD1. V shed 0 bases and J 6 bases; nucleotides not matched to a gene: 5. The germline V gene has CDR1 SGHNT and CDR2 YYREEE (reference sequence). The CDR3 sequence is 15 residues long. CDR3 bases: TGTGCCAGCAGCTTGGTTCGGGACAGGGGTGCTGAAGCTTTCTTT. This translates into CASSLVRDRGAEAFF.

The chain employs TRBV15 and TRBJ2-7, with a weak D call TRBD1 (6 bases). This CDR3 region has 16 residues. The V and J ends lost 1 base and 0 bases respectively, with 13 bases between them. CDR1 LNHNV and CDR2 YYDKDF come from the germline V gene (reference sequence). In DNA, the CDR3 is TGTGCCACCAGCAGAGGAGGGGGAAGCGGCTCCTACGAGCAGTACTTC. Its translation is CATSRGGGSGSYEQYF.

Comment on this clone: Different DNA sequences within this sample yield the same CDR3. This rearrangement joins TRBV7-2 to TRBJ2-2; perhaps TRBD1 as D (6 bases). The CDR3 runs to 14 residues. Germline CDR1 is SGHTA and CDR2 is FQGNSA. Trimming took off 5 bases at V and 1 base at J, with 8 bases between the two ends. Here the CDR3 reads CASSLGQNTGELFF. The CDR3 DNA is TGTGCCAGCAGCCTGGGACAGAACACCGGGGAGCTGTTTTTT.

The chain joins TRBV29-1 to TRBJ1-1; D is perhaps TRBD1 (6 bases). This CDR3 has 12 residues. Per the germline V gene, CDR1 is SQVTM and CDR2 is ANQGSEA. The ends were cut back, 2 bases at V and 6 bases at J, with 10 bases in the middle. CDR3 in DNA: TGCAGCGTTGAAATTGGACAGCCTGAAGCTTTCTTT. This encodes CSVEIGQPEAFF.

This clone was detected a few times. This chain uses TRBV19 with TRBJ1-3, with a weak D call TRBD1 (5 bases). Germline values: CDR1 LNHDA, CDR2 SQIVND (reference sequence). V was shortened by 4 bases and J by 2 bases, with 9 bases between the two germline ends. There are 14 residues in the CDR3. CDR3 sequence: CASSNQQAGNTIYF. CDR3 coding DNA: TGTGCCAGTAGTAATCAACAGGCTGGAAACACCATATATTTT.

The chain is built from TRBV2 and TRBJ1-1, with unresolved D. The ends were cut back, 1 base at V and 5 bases at J, with 11 bases in the middle. The CDR3 sequence is 14 residues long. Germline V CDR1 and CDR2: SNHLY, FYNNEI. CDR3 loop: CASSEERMRTEAFF. CDR3 DNA sequence: TGTGCCAGCAGTGAAGAGCGGATGCGGACTGAAGCTTTCTTT.